This T cell receptor beta chain was documented in a study of blood T cell repertoires in COVID-19. TCRdb's copy holds only in-frame clones and misses some; the assay was immunoSEQ multiplex PCR. The table lists about 190,000 clones, 83% of them singletons. The germline CDR1 and CDR2 sequences are GTSNPN and SVGIG (reference sequence). The trim removed 3 bases at V and 10 bases at J, leaving 15 bases unmatched. The CDR3 spans 15 residues. The sequence came from a woman aged 40-49 years with acute or convalescent COVID-19. Sequenced input: peripheral blood. The gene calls are TRBV30 and TRBJ2-1, with 7 positions matching TRBD2. CDR3 in amino acids: CAWSPGREYLIEQFF. CDR3 nucleotide sequence: TGTGCCTGGAGCCCGGGGCGGGAGTATCTTATAGAGCAGTTCTTC.